The 14 T cell receptor beta chains given below trace back to one sample, sequenced in a study of blood T cell repertoires in COVID-19. Data came from immunoSEQ multiplex PCR; TCRdb stores just in-frame clones and leaves some out. The table has about 100,000 clones, roughly 90% seen once. Sequencing was done on a sample of peripheral blood. Source of these receptors: a man aged 60 to 75 with acute or convalescent COVID-19.

This chain links TRBV28 with TRBJ1-6; D gene unclear. The V and J ends lost 7 bases and 8 bases respectively, with 15 bases between them. CDR3 length: 14 amino acids. Germline V CDR1 and CDR2: MDHEN, SYDVKM. As DNA, the CDR3 is TGTGCCAGCACCCTCGGGGTCCCCGATTCACCCCTCCACTTT. This sequence encodes CASTLGVPDSPLHF.

This chain links TRBV4-1 with TRBJ2-7, with D perhaps matching TRBD1 (6 bases). With 0 bases removed from V and 6 bases from J, the gap between germline ends came to 18 bases. Germline-derived CDR1 and CDR2 are MGHRA and YSYEKL. The CDR3 is 16 amino acids. CDR3 nucleotide sequence: TGCGCCAGCAGCCAAGATAGTTGGGACACCCCTAGCGAGCAGTACTTC. Translation gives CASSQDSWDTPSEQYF.

V gene TRBV7-3 combines with J gene TRBJ2-3; 7 bases are shared with TRBD2. Germline V gene sequence: CDR1 SGHTA, CDR2 FQGTGA. The CDR3 totals 14 residues. Trimming took 3 bases from V and 0 from J; bases not matched to a gene: 0. CDR3 sequence: CASSFSGSTDTQYF. Written as DNA, the CDR3 is TGTGCCAGCAGCTTTAGCGGGAGCACAGATACGCAGTATTTT.

This chain joins TRBV6-1 and TRBJ2-7, with TRBD1 identical over 8 bases. This CDR3 contains 14 residues. Germline trimming cut 1 base from V and 3 bases from J; bases unmatched to any gene: 2. Germline V gives CDR1 MNHNS, CDR2 SASEGT. CDR3 loop: CASSEGTGFYEQYV. The CDR3 region has the DNA TGTGCCAGCAGTGAAGGGACAGGGTTCTACGAGCAGTACGTC.

The J gene is TRBJ2-1, the V gene TRBV6-4; D possibly corresponds to TRBD1 (5 bases). In germline, CDR1 is MRHNA, CDR2 SNTAGT. CDR3 length equals 14 residues. Trimming removed 4 bases at V and 0 bases at J, with 7 bases between. In DNA form, the CDR3 reads TGTGCCAGCAGTGCAGACAGCTCCTACAATGAGCAGTTCTTC. Protein: CASSADSSYNEQFF.

This clone was picked up a small number of times. CDR3: CASSGQGVSLHF. CDR3 coding DNA: TGTGCCAGCTCGGGACAGGGGGTATCCCTCCACTTT. This chain uses TRBV18 with TRBJ1-6; TRBD1 matches at 11 bases. Germline CDR1 and CDR2: KGHSH and LQKENI. The CDR3 extends over 12 amino acids. With 6 bases clipped from V and 14 bases from J, the junction kept 3 bases outside the gene matches.

The rearrangement joins TRBV6-5 to TRBJ2-1; 10 bases align to TRBD2. The V segment lost 6 bases and the J segment 10 bases; nucleotides outside the gene matches: 6. CDR3 length: 13 residues. Germline loops: CDR1 MNHEY, CDR2 SVGAGI. The CDR3 protein is CASRSGRAREQFF. The CDR3 nucleotides read TGTGCCAGCAGAAGCGGGAGGGCCCGGGAGCAGTTCTTC.

The gene calls are TRBV15 and TRBJ2-7; 10 bases are shared with TRBD1. This CDR3 spans 16 amino acids. The V and J ends lost 3 bases and 6 bases, in that order; junction bases with no gene match: 11. CDR1 is LNHNV and CDR2 is YYDKDF in the germline V gene (reference sequence). CDR3 protein: CATSRTGTGVFFEQYF. DNA of the CDR3: TGTGCCACCAGCAGGACCGGGACAGGGGTTTTTTTCGAGCAGTACTTC.

V and J are TRBV25-1 and TRBJ1-4; 9 bases align to TRBD1. The ends lost 6 bases at V and 4 bases at J; junction bases unmatched: 9. The CDR3 loop spans 16 amino acids. Germline V gene data show CDR1 as MGHDK and CDR2 as SYGVNS. In DNA, the CDR3 is TGTGCCAGCAGCGGACCTCCGGGACAGGGTAATGAAAAACTGTTTTTT. The encoded protein is CASSGPPGQGNEKLFF.

The count of this clone is one. In DNA, the CDR3 is TGTGCCAGTAGTTTGTCAGGGCCCAACACTGAAGCTTTCTTT. It is translated as CASSLSGPNTEAFF. The chain combines TRBV19 with TRBJ1-1, with TRBD1 as a possible D gene (5 bases). Germline V gene lookup returns CDR1 LNHDA and CDR2 SQIVND (reference sequence). The V and J ends lost 5 bases and 2 bases respectively, with 12 bases between them. This CDR3 region has 14 residues.

V is TRBV5-1 and J is TRBJ2-1; D is unresolved. With 6 bases removed from V and 0 bases from J, the gap between germline ends came to 13 bases. The CDR3 length is 15 residues. Per the germline V gene, CDR1 is SGHRS and CDR2 is YFSETQ. In DNA, the CDR3 is TGCGCCAGCACCCTCGAGGTTAGCTCCTACAATGAGCAGTTCTTC. Its protein product is CASTLEVSSYNEQFF.

This chain connects TRBV24-1 to TRBJ2-2; TRBD2 matches 9 bases. After removal of 0 bases from V and 5 bases from J, the junction contained 6 bases not matched to a gene. Per the germline V gene, CDR1 is KGHDR and CDR2 is SFDVKD. The CDR3 runs 17 residues. CDR3 sequence reads: CATSDLGSGSGTGELFF. Written as DNA, the CDR3 is TGTGCCACCAGTGATTTGGGTAGCGGGAGTGGTACCGGGGAGCTGTTTTTT.

The chain links TRBV6-5 to TRBJ2-7; 10 nucleotides agree with TRBD2. The CDR3 loop spans 15 amino acids. The J segment lost 2 bases and the V segment lost 4 bases, leaving 5 bases of the junction unmatched. Germline CDR1 reads MNHEY; CDR2 reads SVGAGI. In nucleotides, the CDR3 is TGTGCCAGCAGTTCTACTAGCGGGACTGCCTACGAGCAGTACTTC. Its translation is CASSSTSGTAYEQYF.

The count of this clone is one. The CDR3 is CASQREGTYNEQFF. In DNA, the CDR3 is TGTGCCAGTCAGCGGGAGGGAACCTACAATGAGCAGTTCTTC. The V gene is TRBV19, the J gene TRBJ2-1; TRBD2 agrees at 10 bases. Germline CDR1 LNHDA, CDR2 SQIVND (reference sequence). The V gene end was trimmed by 8 bases and the J gene end by 2 bases; junction bases not matched to a gene: 3. This CDR3 is 14 amino acids long. The whole variable domain, filled in from reference TRBV19 and TRBJ2-1, reads DGGITQSPKYLFRKEGQNVTLSCEQNLNHDAMYWYRQDPGQGLRLIYYSQIVNDFQKGDIAEGYSVSREKKESFPLTVTSAQKNPTAFYLCASQREGTYNEQFFGPGTRLTVL.